Shown below are 29 T cell receptor beta chains from a single sample sequenced in a study of blood T cell repertoires in COVID-19. Some clones are missing from TCRdb's copy, which holds only in-frame ones; the method was immunoSEQ multiplex PCR. The repertoire holds 200,000 to 300,000 clones, with 80% to 90% as singletons. Source material: peripheral blood. All receptors derive from a man aged 25 to 40 with active or convalescent COVID-19.

CDR3 residues: CASSLGTGDNQPQHF. The CDR3 region has the DNA TGCGCCAGCAGCTTGGGGACAGGGGACAATCAGCCCCAGCATTTT. This chain uses TRBV5-1 with TRBJ1-5, with 9 bases matching TRBD1. Germline V CDR1 and CDR2: SGHRS, YFSETQ. V was pared by 0 bases and J by 3 bases, with 1 base of the junction left unmatched. This CDR3 region has 15 residues.

The rearrangement joins TRBV7-6 to TRBJ1-3; TRBD1 aligns across 7 bases. The CDR3 sequence is 16 residues long. Trimming removed 2 bases from V and 2 bases from J; junction bases left unmatched: 6. The germline V gene encodes CDR1 SGHVS and CDR2 FNYEAQ. The CDR3 is CASSLLGGQTGNTIYF. The CDR3 DNA is TGTGCCAGCAGCTTACTTGGGGGACAGACTGGAAACACCATATATTTT.

CDR3 loop: CAWSRGSGYTF. DNA for the CDR3: TGTGCCTGGAGTCGGGGATCCGGCTACACCTTC. The gene calls are TRBV30 and TRBJ1-2; D is unresolved. Deletions cut 2 bases from V and 8 bases from J, with 9 bases between. This CDR3 spans 11 amino acids. From germline, CDR1 is GTSNPN and CDR2 SVGIG (reference sequence).

This chain uses TRBV30 with TRBJ1-2, with TRBD1 as a possible D gene (6 bases). CDR3 length: 13 residues. V was trimmed by 3 bases and J by 7 bases, leaving 15 bases between them. The germline V gene has CDR1 GTSNPN and CDR2 SVGIG (reference sequence). The DNA of the CDR3 is TGTGCCTGGAGCTTAGGGGGTCATGGTGGCTACACCTTC. This codes for CAWSLGGHGGYTF.

On this clone itself: An end of the junction differs from the germline gene, which may be a read error. The V and J genes are TRBV18 and TRBJ2-3; 8 bases line up with TRBD2. There are 14 residues in the CDR3. Germline lookup yields CDR1 KGHSH and CDR2 LQKENI. DNA of the CDR3: TGTGCCAGCTCAAGCGGGGGAGGCACAAATACGCAGTATTTT. This encodes CASSSGGGTNTQYF. The complete variable domain, with remaining parts taken from reference TRBV18 and TRBJ2-3, reads NAGVMQNPRHLVRRRGQEARLRCSPMKGHSHVYWYRQLPEEGLKFMVYLQKENIIDESGMPKERFSAEFPKEGPSILRIQQVVRGDSAAYFCASSSGGGTNTQYFGPGTRLTVL.

The chain's CDR3 is CASSPHPGQGWGNQPQHF. The CDR3 DNA is TGTGCCAGTAGTCCGCACCCGGGACAGGGCTGGGGCAATCAGCCCCAGCATTTT. V and J are TRBV19 and TRBJ1-5; 9 bases line up with TRBD1. Germline CDR1 is LNHDA and CDR2 is SQIVND (reference sequence). The CDR3 is 18 residues long. Losses at the gene ends were 5 bases for V and 2 bases for J; bases not matched to a gene: 13.

This clone has only a few counts. As DNA, the CDR3 is TGCGCCAGCAGCAGGGACAGGGAAGGTCTCTATAATTCACCCCTCCACTTT. Protein sequence: CASSRDREGLYNSPLHF. The genes are TRBV5-1 and TRBJ1-6; 9 bases are shared with TRBD1. This CDR3 region has 17 residues. V lost 4 bases to trimming and J lost 3 bases; unmatched junction nucleotides: 8. Germline V gene sequence: CDR1 SGHRS, CDR2 YFSETQ.

The chain links TRBV7-9 to TRBJ2-1, with TRBD2 matching 10 bases. The CDR3 is 14 amino acids. After removal of 1 base from V and 8 bases from J, the junction contained 2 bases not matched to a gene. Looked up from germline, CDR1 is SEHNR and CDR2 is FQNEAQ (reference sequence). The CDR3 nucleotides read TGTGCCAGCAGCTTAGACACTAGCGGGGATGAGCAGTTCTTC. As protein: CASSLDTSGDEQFF.

The chain couples TRBV11-2 to TRBJ1-2, with D uncertain. V gave up 2 bases and J gave up 10 bases, with 11 bases separating them. The CDR3 has 12 residues. CDR1 is SGHAT and CDR2 is FQNNGV in the germline V gene. The CDR3 region has the DNA TGTGCCAGCAGCTTATTGGATGAGGTCTACACCTTC. Translating gives CASSLLDEVYTF.

V is TRBV4-2 and J is TRBJ1-1; D is possibly TRBD1 (6 bases). Germline CDR1 LGHNA, CDR2 YNFKEQ. CDR3 length: 17 amino acids. V gave up 4 bases and J gave up 1 base, with 19 bases separating them. The CDR3 DNA follows: TGTGCCAGCAGCCTTTTTTACGGGTTACAGGGGAACACTGAAGCTTTCTTT. This gives the protein CASSLFYGLQGNTEAFF.

The chain carries TRBV5-1 and TRBJ2-3; 12 bases match TRBD2. The trim removed 4 bases at V and 2 bases at J, leaving 5 bases unmatched. There are 16 residues in the CDR3. The germline V gene encodes CDR1 SGHRS and CDR2 YFSETQ. The CDR3 sequence is CASSLTSGGNTDTQYF. CDR3 sequence (DNA): TGCGCCAGCAGCCTGACTAGCGGGGGAAACACAGATACGCAGTATTTT.

V is TRBV11-2 and J is TRBJ1-4; D gene ambiguous. Trimming took 0 bases from V and 3 from J, leaving 8 bases between them. Germline V gives CDR1 SGHAT, CDR2 FQNNGV. The CDR3 consists of 15 residues. CDR3 sequence (DNA): TGTGCCAGCAGCTTAGATACGGGTTCTAATGAAAAACTGTTTTTT. As protein: CASSLDTGSNEKLFF.

The chain couples TRBV4-2 to TRBJ1-2; 7 bases agree with TRBD1. The V segment lost 4 bases and the J segment 5 bases; nucleotides outside the gene matches: 4. There are 13 residues in the CDR3. The V gene's germline CDR1 is LGHNA and CDR2 YNFKEQ. As DNA, the CDR3 is TGTGCCAGCAGCCGGGGGACAGAATATGGCTACACCTTC. This gives the protein CASSRGTEYGYTF.

The chain carries TRBV3-1 (or the pseudogene TRBV3-2) and TRBJ1-6; D gene unclear. Deletions cut 4 bases from V and 13 bases from J, with 11 bases between. This CDR3 region has 12 residues. CDR1 LGHDT and CDR2 YNNKEL come from the germline V gene (reference sequence). CDR3 in amino acids: CASSPGAAPLHF. The CDR3 nucleotides are TGTGCCAGCAGCCCCGGAGCCGCTCCCCTCCACTTT.

This clone came up a few times. This chain uses TRBV5-1 with TRBJ1-1, with 8 bases identical to TRBD1. This CDR3 has 15 amino acids. Trimming at V came to 5 bases and at J to 4 bases, leaving 10 bases not matched to a gene. CDR1 is SGHRS, CDR2 YFSETQ, per germline. CDR3 coding DNA: TGCGCCAGCAGACATCCGGACAGGGCCGGCACTGAAGCTTTCTTT. It translates to CASRHPDRAGTEAFF.

The chain carries TRBV12-2 and TRBJ1-5; TRBD1, the table's D call, was not compared with the DNA. TRBV12-2 is assigned pseudogene status. The CDR3 length is 17 residues. The CDR3 protein is CASRSSGTEHSNQPQHF. The CDR3 DNA reads as TGTGCAAGTCGCTCTTCCGGGACAGAACATAGCAATCAGCCCCAGCATTTT.

The chain has TRBV6-2 or TRBV6-3 and TRBJ2-3, with 11 bases that match TRBD2. The CDR3 loop spans 17 amino acids. The V gene end was trimmed by 5 bases and the J gene end by 4 bases; junction bases not matched to a gene: 11. In germline, CDR1 is MNHEY, CDR2 SVGEGT. DNA for the CDR3: TGTGCCAGCAGTCGTTTACAACTAGCGGGGGTCTCAGATACGCAGTATTTT. It translates to CASSRLQLAGVSDTQYF.

The J gene is TRBJ2-3, the V gene TRBV5-1; TRBD2 agrees at 10 bases. Germline V gives CDR1 SGHRS, CDR2 YFSETQ. CDR3 length equals 15 residues. V trimming: 3 bases; J trimming: 6 bases; junction bases outside the gene matches: 7. In DNA form, the CDR3 reads TGCGCCAGCAGCTCCTCCGGGACTAGCGTCGATACGCAGTATTTT. Protein product: CASSSSGTSVDTQYF.

For the CDR3, the DNA is TGTGCCAGACCTACAGGGATTAGCAATCAGCCCCAGCATTTT. Residues: CARPTGISNQPQHF. The chain links TRBV21-1 to TRBJ1-5; the table gives TRBD1 as D, unverified against the DNA. TRBV21-1 is deemed a pseudogene. The CDR3 contains 14 residues.

The CDR3 loop reads CASSLARGQAGSYEQYF. CDR3 DNA sequence: TGTGCCAGCAGCTTAGCGCGGGGCCAGGCCGGATCCTACGAGCAGTACTTC. This chain uses TRBV7-8 with TRBJ2-7, with D perhaps TRBD2 (6 bases). Between the trimmed V and J ends, which lost 0 bases and 1 base, there was a span of 16 bases. This CDR3 has 17 amino acids. Per germline, CDR1 SGHVS and CDR2 FQNEAQ.

The V call is TRBV6-4, the J call TRBJ2-1, with TRBD1 identical over 9 bases. The germline CDR1 and CDR2 sequences are MRHNA and SNTAGT. Trimming took 4 bases from V and 6 from J; bases not matched to a gene: 7. There are 15 residues in the CDR3. DNA of the CDR3: TGTGCCAGCAGTGGGGGGACAGGGTCATTCAATGAGCAGTTCTTC. Its protein product is CASSGGTGSFNEQFF.

The rearrangement links TRBV4-1 to TRBJ2-3; 8 bases map to TRBD1. V shed 4 bases and J 6 bases; nucleotides not matched to a gene: 9. This CDR3 has 15 amino acids. Germline V gene lookup returns CDR1 MGHRA and CDR2 YSYEKL. CDR3 amino acids: CASSRLGQAPDTQYF. In DNA form, the CDR3 reads TGCGCCAGCAGCCGGTTGGGACAGGCCCCCGATACGCAGTATTTT.

V and J are TRBV4-3 and TRBJ1-4, with D unclear. Germline values: CDR1 LGHNA, CDR2 YSLEER. The CDR3 extends over 15 amino acids. V dropped 3 bases and J dropped 0 bases, with 8 bases sitting between them. This CDR3 is CASSQLTATNEKLFF. CDR3 nucleotide sequence: TGCGCCAGCAGCCAGTTAACTGCAACTAATGAAAAACTGTTTTTT.

The chain links TRBV29-1 to TRBJ1-2, with TRBD1 as a possible D gene (6 bases). V was trimmed by 6 bases and J by 1 base, leaving 12 bases between them. Germline lookup yields CDR1 SQVTM and CDR2 ANQGSEA. CDR3 length: 13 residues. CDR3 sequence: CSVTQGFNYGYTF. CDR3 in DNA: TGCAGCGTCACTCAGGGGTTTAACTATGGCTACACCTTC.

A word on this clone: Other DNA sequences in this sample translate to the same CDR3. The J gene is TRBJ2-3, the V gene TRBV27, with TRBD2 identical over 7 bases. After removal of 5 bases from V and 0 bases from J, the junction contained 5 bases not matched to a gene. CDR1 and CDR2 (germline): MNHEY, SMNVEV (reference sequence). The CDR3 covers 15 residues. The CDR3 reads CASSDRAGSTDTQYF. In DNA, the CDR3 is TGTGCCAGCAGTGACCGAGCGGGGAGCACAGATACGCAGTATTTT.

The chain combines TRBV21-1 with TRBJ2-3; the table names TRBD2, a call not compared with the DNA. TRBV21-1 is marked as a pseudogene. The CDR3 is made up of 17 amino acids. The CDR3 here is CARTSGGDTYLTDTQYF. The CDR3 DNA reads TGTGCCAGGACTAGCGGGGGCGACACATACCTCACAGATACGCAGTATTTT.

The gene calls are TRBV7-6 and TRBJ2-3; 8 nucleotides match TRBD2. The CDR3 consists of 15 residues. Germline V gene data show CDR1 as SGHVS and CDR2 as FNYEAQ. With V trimmed by 5 bases and J by 0 bases, 4 bases remained unmatched. CDR3 protein: CASSPGLGSTDTQYF. In DNA, the CDR3 is TGTGCCAGCAGCCCGGGACTAGGAAGCACAGATACGCAGTATTTT. The entire variable domain, with the rest obtained from reference TRBV7-6 and TRBJ2-3, is as follows: GAGVSQSPRYKVTKRGQDVALRCDPISGHVSLYWYRQALGQGPEFLTYFNYEAQQDKSGLPNDRFSAERPEGSISTLTIQRTEQRDSAMYRCASSPGLGSTDTQYFGPGTRLTVL.

This clone came up a few times. The chain has TRBV6-5 and TRBJ1-5; the D is unclear. Between the trimmed V and J ends, which lost 7 bases and 7 bases, there was a span of 14 bases. This CDR3 is built from 13 residues. CDR1 is MNHEY and CDR2 is SVGAGI in the germline V gene. CDR3 sequence reads: CASTPLPPQPQHF. The CDR3 region has the DNA TGTGCCAGCACTCCACTACCACCACAGCCCCAGCATTTT.

The rearrangement joins TRBV30 to TRBJ1-2, with 12 bases fitting TRBD1. The CDR3 totals 14 residues. The V gene's germline CDR1 is GTSNPN and CDR2 SVGIG (reference sequence). J was trimmed by 8 bases and V by 5 bases; bases with no gene match: 9. DNA of the CDR3: TGTGCCTGGGGATCCGGGACAGGGGGCTACGGCTACACCTTC. Residues: CAWGSGTGGYGYTF.